This T cell receptor beta chain is drawn from a study of radiation and T cells in renal cell carcinoma. As for the study in general: Nephrectomy followed 15 Gy stereotactic body radiation by 4 weeks.

Time point of the sample: blood 2 weeks post-SBRT. Treatment of the sample: 15 Gy SBRT to primary tumor, nephrectomy 4 weeks later. After SBRT, blood was collected at 2 and 4 weeks, plus baseline. Generated by immunoSEQ multiplex PCR, the TCRdb table keeps only in-frame clones and is missing some. Here the sample spans 60,000 to 80,000 clones, about 80% being singletons. This clone was counted only a few times. Its antigen is still unknown. The same CDR3 arises from other DNA sequences in this sample as well. Overall study results and limits: In blood, top tumor clones expanded by 2 weeks, shrinking by 4.

CDR1 and CDR2 from the germline V gene are GTSNPN and SVGIG (reference sequence). V gave up 1 base and J gave up 1 base, with 4 bases separating them. The CDR3 has 12 amino acids. This material consisted of blood, taken from a patient whose treatment included radiotherapy and nephrectomy. The rearrangement links TRBV30 to TRBJ1-1; no clear D. This receptor was obtained from a man in his sixties with renal cell carcinoma. CDR3 amino acids: CAWSGSNTEAFF. CDR3 DNA sequence: TGTGCCTGGAGTGGATCGAACACTGAAGCTTTCTTT.